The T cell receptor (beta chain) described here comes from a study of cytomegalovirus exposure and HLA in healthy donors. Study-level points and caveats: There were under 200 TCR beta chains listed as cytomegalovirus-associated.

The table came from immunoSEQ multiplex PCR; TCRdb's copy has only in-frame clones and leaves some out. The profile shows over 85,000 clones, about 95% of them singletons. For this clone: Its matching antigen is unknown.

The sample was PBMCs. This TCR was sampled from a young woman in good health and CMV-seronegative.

CDR3 nucleotides: TGTGCCAGTAGTTATTGGGGACTAGCGGGCCCCTCTGGGGCCAACGTCCTGACTTTC. Protein sequence: CASSYWGLAGPSGANVLTF. This chain uses TRBV19 with TRBJ2-6, with 12 nucleotides matching TRBD2. Germline CDR1 is LNHDA and CDR2 is SQIVND (reference sequence). The CDR3 loop spans 19 amino acids. Germline trimming cut 5 bases from V and 0 bases from J; bases unmatched to any gene: 8.